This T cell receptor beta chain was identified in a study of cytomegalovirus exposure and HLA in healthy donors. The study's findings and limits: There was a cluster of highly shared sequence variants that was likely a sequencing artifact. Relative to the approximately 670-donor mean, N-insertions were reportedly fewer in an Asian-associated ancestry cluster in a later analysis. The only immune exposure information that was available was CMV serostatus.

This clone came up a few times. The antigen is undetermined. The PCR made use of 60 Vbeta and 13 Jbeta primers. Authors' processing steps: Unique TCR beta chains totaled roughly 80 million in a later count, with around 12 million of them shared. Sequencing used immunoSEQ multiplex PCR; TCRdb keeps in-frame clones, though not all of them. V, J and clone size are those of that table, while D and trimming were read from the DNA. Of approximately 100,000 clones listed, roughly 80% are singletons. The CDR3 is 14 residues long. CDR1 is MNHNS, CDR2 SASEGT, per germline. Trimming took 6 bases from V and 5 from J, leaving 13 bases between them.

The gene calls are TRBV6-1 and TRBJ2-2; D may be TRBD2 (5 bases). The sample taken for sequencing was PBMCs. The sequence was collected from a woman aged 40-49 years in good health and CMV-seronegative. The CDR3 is CASRWRGRTGELFF. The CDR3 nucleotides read TGTGCCAGCAGGTGGAGAGGGCGAACCGGGGAGCTGTTTTTT.